Shown below are 25 T cell receptor beta chains from a single sample sequenced in a study of blood T cell repertoires in COVID-19 (dated by TCRdb to between 2020 and 2021). Library creation used the immunoSEQ multiplex PCR assay. What TCRdb holds here is the immuneACCESS table cut down to in-frame rearrangements. Part of the clones is not present; checked against another copy, under half of the missing clones reflect an unresolved V gene, and the others are unexplained. The sample has about 150,000 clones on record, approximately 88% of them singletons. In total, the top ten clones hold under 3% of the sample. The source material was peripheral blood. The receptors stem from a woman aged 60 to 75 with acute or convalescent COVID-19.

The chain joins TRBV19 to TRBJ1-1; perhaps TRBD1 as D (6 bases). This CDR3 is built from 16 residues. Germline assignment: CDR1 LNHDA and CDR2 SQIVND (reference sequence). The V end lost 5 bases, the J end lost 3 bases, and 19 bases lay between the germline ends. CDR3 sequence reads: CASSLTRGLSDTEAFF. Written as DNA, the CDR3 is TGTGCCAGTAGTCTAACCAGGGGATTAAGTGACACTGAAGCTTTCTTT.

The chain combines TRBV19 with TRBJ2-1; 7 bases agree with TRBD1. The V segment lost 6 bases and the J segment 0 bases; nucleotides outside the gene matches: 8. Germline lookup yields CDR1 LNHDA and CDR2 SQIVND (reference sequence). The CDR3 spans 16 residues. CDR3 coding DNA: TGTGCCAGTAGACGACAGGGCGAGAGCTCCTACAATGAGCAGTTCTTC. Amino acids: CASRRQGESSYNEQFF.

The CDR3 region is CASSLTPGKSPGELFF. DNA for the CDR3: TGTGCCAGCAGCTTAACTCCGGGGAAGAGCCCCGGGGAGCTGTTTTTT. V gene TRBV7-2 combines with J gene TRBJ2-2, with D possibly TRBD2 on 5 matching bases. In germline, CDR1 is SGHTA, CDR2 FQGNSA. Trimming removed 2 bases from V and 6 bases from J, with 16 bases in between. The CDR3 contains 16 residues. Full variable domain (rest looked up from reference TRBV7-2 and TRBJ2-2): GAGVSQSPSNKVTEKGKDVELRCDPISGHTALYWYRQSLGQGLEFLIYFQGNSAPDKSGLPSDRFSAERTGGSVSTLTIQRTQQEDSAVYLCASSLTPGKSPGELFFGEGSRLTVL.

This chain uses TRBV6-2 or TRBV6-3 with TRBJ2-3; 8 bases agree with TRBD2. The germline V gene encodes CDR1 MNHEY and CDR2 SVGEGT. J was trimmed by 3 bases and V by 6 bases; bases with no gene match: 8. This CDR3 is 15 amino acids long. CDR3 nucleotides: TGTGCCAGCAGCCCCCTACAGCGGGGGACAGATACGCAGTATTTT. Protein: CASSPLQRGTDTQYF.

The J gene is TRBJ1-2, the V gene TRBV6-5; D is possibly TRBD1 (5 bases). Trimming removed 11 bases from V and 4 bases from J, with 8 bases in between. Germline V gene lookup returns CDR1 MNHEY and CDR2 SVGAGI. CDR3 length: 10 amino acids. CDR3 coding DNA: TGTGCCGTAGGGGTCTATGGCTACACCTTC. It specifies CAVGVYGYTF.

V is TRBV9 and J is TRBJ2-5; D is ambiguous. The germline V gene encodes CDR1 SGDLS and CDR2 YYNGEE. The V and J ends lost 0 bases and 3 bases respectively, with 6 bases between them. This CDR3 is 13 amino acids long. CDR3 protein: CASSVGGKETQYF. In DNA form, the CDR3 reads TGTGCCAGCAGCGTAGGAGGAAAAGAGACCCAGTACTTC.

The genes are TRBV30 and TRBJ1-4, with 7 bases identical to TRBD1. CDR1 and CDR2 (germline): GTSNPN, SVGIG (reference sequence). With V trimmed by 2 bases and J by 7 bases, 4 bases remained unmatched. The CDR3 length is 13 residues. CDR3 sequence (DNA): TGTGCCTGGAGTATTCAGGGGGGTGAAAAACTGTTTTTT. As protein: CAWSIQGGEKLFF.

The chain recombines TRBV4-2 with TRBJ2-7, with D possibly being TRBD1 (5 bases). Germline lookup yields CDR1 LGHNA and CDR2 YNFKEQ. Deletions cut 2 bases from V and 1 base from J, with 9 bases between. The CDR3 is made up of 14 amino acids. CDR3 sequence (DNA): TGTGCCAGCAGCCAAACAGGTTTTTCCTACGAGCAGTACTTC. It codes for CASSQTGFSYEQYF.

This chain joins TRBV7-9 and TRBJ2-7, with 11 bases fitting TRBD2. The CDR3 has 14 amino acids. The V gene end was trimmed by 3 bases and the J gene end by 7 bases; junction bases not matched to a gene: 5. Germline V lookup: CDR1 SEHNR, CDR2 FQNEAQ (reference sequence). CDR3 DNA: TGTGCCAGCAGCTTGGCTAGCGGGGGGTTTGAGCAGTACTTC. Translated, it gives CASSLASGGFEQYF.

This clone has a handful of counts. The chain uses TRBV4-2 and TRBJ2-7; D ambiguous. Deletions cut 1 base from V and 0 bases from J, with 10 bases between. In germline, CDR1 is LGHNA, CDR2 YNFKEQ. This CDR3 is built from 15 residues. CDR3 protein: CASSQGRGVSYEQYF. The CDR3 bases are TGTGCCAGCAGCCAAGGGAGAGGAGTCTCCTACGAGCAGTACTTC.

This clone turned up a few times. CDR3 DNA sequence: TGTGCCAGCAGCTTAGAGGACAGGGCGCAAGAAAAACTGTTTTTT. As protein: CASSLEDRAQEKLFF. V is TRBV7-6 and J is TRBJ1-4, with 8 bases lining up with TRBD1. This CDR3 contains 15 residues. The V segment lost 1 base and the J segment 8 bases; nucleotides outside the gene matches: 6. Germline V gene data show CDR1 as SGHVS and CDR2 as FNYEAQ.

The V gene is TRBV9, the J gene TRBJ2-3; 10 bases are shared with TRBD1. This CDR3 region has 16 residues. Trimming cost V 4 bases and J 4 bases; bases outside gene matches: 9. Germline CDR1 is SGDLS and CDR2 is YYNGEE. The CDR3 bases are TGTGCCAGCAGCATACGAGGACAGGGGGATCCAGATACGCAGTATTTT. This translates into CASSIRGQGDPDTQYF.

The gene calls are TRBV6-5 and TRBJ1-2, with TRBD1 as a possible D gene (6 bases). V dropped 3 bases and J dropped 3 bases, with 11 bases sitting between them. The CDR3 consists of 14 residues. CDR1 and CDR2 from the germline V gene are MNHEY and SVGAGI. Written as DNA, the CDR3 is TGTGCCAGCAGTTATCAGGGGTCGGACTATGGCTACACCTTC. Protein product: CASSYQGSDYGYTF.

The chain has TRBV5-4 and TRBJ1-2; 7 nucleotides line up with TRBD1. The CDR3 sequence is 13 residues long. Germline assignment: CDR1 SGHNT and CDR2 YYREEE (reference sequence). V was pared by 3 bases and J by 10 bases, with 9 bases of the junction left unmatched. In nucleotides, the CDR3 is TGTGCCAGCAGCTACTCAGGGGGGCAGGACTACACCTTC. Protein sequence: CASSYSGGQDYTF.

This sequence joins TRBV27 and TRBJ1-5; TRBD1 aligns across 7 bases. The CDR3 is 17 residues long. Germline V gene data show CDR1 as MNHEY and CDR2 as SMNVEV (reference sequence). The V segment lost 5 bases and the J segment 0 bases; nucleotides outside the gene matches: 10. The CDR3 sequence is CASSVYWDRRSNQPQHF. Here the CDR3 DNA reads TGTGCCAGCAGTGTCTACTGGGACAGACGTAGCAATCAGCCCCAGCATTTT.

CDR3 sequence reads: CAISNPGTPNTGELFF. The CDR3 nucleotides read TGTGCCATCAGTAATCCCGGGACACCCAACACCGGGGAGCTGTTTTTT. The chain carries TRBV10-3 and TRBJ2-2, with D maybe TRBD1 (6 bases). CDR1 ENHRY and CDR2 SYGVKD come from the germline V gene. V was cut by 5 bases and J by 2 bases, with 15 bases left in between. The CDR3 is made up of 16 amino acids.

This sequence joins TRBV3-1 (or the pseudogene TRBV3-2) and TRBJ1-2; a possible D gene is TRBD1 (6 bases). Germline V gene data show CDR1 as LGHDT and CDR2 as YNNKEL (reference sequence). The CDR3 is made up of 15 amino acids. Trimming took off 0 bases at V and 5 bases at J, with 13 bases between the two ends. CDR3 region: CASSQEGGVGYGYTF. CDR3 sequence (DNA): TGTGCCAGCAGCCAAGAAGGGGGTGTGGGGTATGGCTACACCTTC.

CDR3 region: CASSSDRAPYEQYF. The CDR3 bases are TGTGCCAGCAGCTCCGACAGGGCCCCCTACGAGCAGTACTTC. The J gene is TRBJ2-7, the V gene TRBV7-3, with TRBD1 matching 7 bases. The CDR3 contains 14 residues. Germline CDR1 and CDR2: SGHTA and FQGTGA. V dropped 4 bases and J dropped 2; count of bases not matched to a gene: 5.

A single count supports this clone. The rearrangement links TRBV6-5 to TRBJ1-2; D is ambiguous. Germline CDR1 reads MNHEY; CDR2 reads SVGAGI. The CDR3 has 13 residues. V was pared by 5 bases and J by 1 base, with 8 bases between. DNA of the CDR3: TGTGCCAGCAGTAGAGCCTTTAACTATGGCTACACCTTC. It yields the protein CASSRAFNYGYTF.

This chain connects TRBV5-3 to TRBJ2-5; maybe TRBD1 (6 bases). TRBV5-3 is marked as an open reading frame, function uncertain. V lost 8 bases and J lost 4, with 21 bases in between. This CDR3 is 15 amino acids long. CDR3 nucleotides: TGTGCCAGCCTCGCGCGACAGGATGGTTTAGAGACCCAGTACTTC. It yields the protein CASLARQDGLETQYF.

The rearrangement links TRBV7-9 to TRBJ1-2, with TRBD1 as a possible D gene (5 bases). Germline V lookup: CDR1 SEHNR, CDR2 FQNEAQ (reference sequence). Between the trimmed V and J ends, which lost 1 base and 2 bases, there was a span of 8 bases. This CDR3 has 14 residues. The CDR3, as DNA: TGTGCCAGCAGCTTAGTCTACAGGAACTATGGCTACACCTTC. This encodes CASSLVYRNYGYTF.

The genes are TRBV6-5 and TRBJ2-1, with a possible D match to TRBD1 (6 bases). Looked up from germline, CDR1 is MNHEY and CDR2 is SVGAGI. The CDR3 runs to 14 residues. The V end lost 2 bases, the J end lost 7 bases, and 12 bases lay between the germline ends. CDR3 sequence reads: CASSYIRGSNEQFF. Here the CDR3 DNA reads TGTGCCAGCAGTTACATCAGGGGAAGTAATGAGCAGTTCTTC.

The chain couples TRBV2 to TRBJ2-7; D not resolved. Per the germline V gene, CDR1 is SNHLY and CDR2 is FYNNEI. The CDR3 is 14 amino acids. Trimming took off 8 bases at V and 2 bases at J, with 16 bases between the two ends. CDR3 loop: CASRLLLPTYEQYF. CDR3 bases: TGTGCCAGCCGATTACTATTACCCACCTACGAGCAGTACTTC.

The rearrangement uses TRBV18 and TRBJ1-2; 8 bases fit TRBD1. Germline V gives CDR1 KGHSH, CDR2 LQKENI. This CDR3 region has 13 residues. V lost 6 bases, J lost 6 bases, and 6 bases stayed unmatched. CDR3 nucleotides: TGTGCCAGCTCCGGACAGGGAGGAAATGGCTACACCTTC. Its protein product is CASSGQGGNGYTF.

The table lists this clone with many counts. The chain employs TRBV6-2 or TRBV6-3 and TRBJ1-4; weak D call: TRBD1 (5 bases). Germline V gene sequence: CDR1 MNHEY, CDR2 SVGEGT. Trimming cost V 2 bases and J 14 bases, with 21 bases left between them. The CDR3 consists of 15 residues. In DNA, the CDR3 is TGTGCCAGCAGTTACCCCTCCCCCGGTAAAAAGGGGCTGTTTTTT. This sequence encodes CASSYPSPGKKGLFF.